This T cell receptor (beta chain) comes out of a study of cytomegalovirus exposure and HLA in healthy donors. The PCR ran on 60 Vbeta and 13 Jbeta primers. TCRdb's copy holds only in-frame clones and misses some; the assay was immunoSEQ multiplex PCR. The repertoire holds about 110,000 clones, with approximately 58% as singletons. Points from the study as a whole: In presence/absence analyses, roughly uniform sequencing depth across donors was assumed. As a later analysis revealed, the rate of TCR association differed by HLA locus, with DRB1 most and HLA-C fewest. In a later analysis, CMV-associated beta chains were mostly HLA-associated, it appeared.

In regard to this clone: Its specificity is not known.

Germline CDR1 reads MNHEY; CDR2 reads SVGAGI. V lost 2 bases to trimming and J lost 1 base, with 5 bases between them. This CDR3 has 14 amino acids. This clonotype originated in a woman in her 30s in good health and CMV-seronegative. This rearrangement joins TRBV6-5 to TRBJ2-2, with no clear D. Material for sequencing was PBMCs. CDR3 protein: CASSYNLNTGELFF. The CDR3 DNA sequence: TGTGCCAGCAGTTACAACTTGAACACCGGGGAGCTGTTTTTT.